This TCR beta chain was obtained from a study of blood T cells in healthy people across ages (dated by TCRdb to 2013 to 2016). Concerning the study at large: In model experiments, roughly one uniquely barcoded TCR beta cDNA molecule per two T cells was captured by template switching. The donors were split into four age groups: young (average about 15 years), middle-aged (39), aged (over 55) and long-lived (under 85). Using the same blood draw, the study looked at two additional independent replicas of 1 million unique cDNA reads for two donors, one aged 18 to 29 and the other aged 80 or older. To avoid experimental bias, donors of different ages were distributed randomly across sequencing lanes. Using deep sequencing normalized with unique cDNA molecular identifiers, the study measured how TCR beta repertoire diversity changes with age. General study outcomes and caveats: There was a strong correlation between observed TCR beta diversity and the percentage of naive T cells measured by flow cytometry. Compared with the aged group, the long-lived group had more naive CD4+ T cells, fewer expanded clones and increased TCR diversity, a pattern suggesting age selection. Total diversity estimates from one million sequenced T cells were considered lower bounds and underestimates. Because the CMV infection status of the donors was unknown, age-related changes in expanded clonotypes may potentially have been confounded. As age increased, observed TCR beta diversity per million T cells dropped in a roughly linear way, and a significant reduction was already evident by age about 36. Because profiling used bulk unsorted PBMCs, naive and antigen-experienced compartments could not be compared conclusively.

This clonotype was observed a few times. Its antigen is not yet known. Since a much larger clone is just one base distant, this may be a read error. Cut back by 2 bases and 6 bases, the V and J ends lie 11 bases apart. Per the germline V gene, LGHNA is the CDR1 and YNFKEQ is the CDR2. From its cysteine to its phenylalanine, the CDR3 spans 13 amino acids. Only CDR3 DNA remains: 39 bases, in frame from the first base. Donors were about 36 systemically healthy Caucasian individuals from Russia aged roughly 6 to 90 years. Each donor gave roughly 9.5 milliliters of peripheral blood, collected into EDTA-treated Vacutainer tubes. PBMCs were isolated by Ficoll-Paque density-gradient centrifugation, with at least 6 million obtained per sample. Trizol reagent was used to extract total RNA from PBMCs, with at least 6 micrograms per sample. For every donor, an aliquot of PBMCs went through flow cytometry to measure the percentages of naive CD45RAhigh/CD27high T cells.

Library construction relied on 5' RACE. A second PCR of roughly 7 to 12 cycles was run with a J-beta primer mix and a sample-barcoded 5' primer. Each TCR beta cDNA molecule received a unique molecular identifier from a template-switch 5' adaptor carrying 12 random nucleotides. Each sample yielded at least 3 million CDR3-containing paired-end reads. First-strand cDNA was synthesized from all RNA with the Mint cDNA synthesis kit, primed by a TRBC-specific oligonucleotide. Following uracil-DNA glycosylase treatment, all cDNA underwent a first 18-cycle PCR with the universal primers M1SS and BC2_uni_R. Per the original workflow: Each sample was normalized by randomly selecting 1 million high-quality reads, each carrying a distinct molecular identifier. Instead of being binned into consensus sequences, reads with shared molecular identifiers were discarded. MiTCR, run with a Q25 quality threshold and the strictest error-elimination algorithm, handled CDR3 identification, clonotype clustering and error correction. A nonparametric unseen species model with Euler transformation was used to estimate a lower bound on total TCR beta diversity. The raw public reads went through TCRdb reprocessing: fastp at Q25, MiXCR clone calling, in-frame beta chains kept. For every CDR3 protein sequence, its rows merge into one entry that carries the most common genes and DNA. TCRdb's processing, not the authors' own work, is the source of the V and J calls. The sample table records approximately 1,700,000 distinct CDR3 sequences; about 39% of these occur just once. The leading ten clones occupy around 23% of the sample.

This receptor was obtained from a human donor in good health. This chain joins TRBV4-2 to TRBJ2-7; no D segment can be confidently identified. The sequenced sample consisted of blood. The sequenced DNA: TGTGCCAGCAGCCAATCGACACTTTGCGAGCAGTACTTC. Its translation reads: CASSQSTLCEQYF.